A single sample gave rise to the 27 T cell receptor beta chains below, sequenced in a study of response to subunit inactivated influenza vaccine. TCRdb re-derived calls from the RT-PCR reads in MiXCR, one entry per CDR3 protein. This table holds roughly 180,000 distinct CDR3 sequences, around a tenth found once. The material sequenced was non-naive T cells sorted from PBMCs, taken on the day of vaccination. The receptors were gathered from a man in his forties or fifties who received an inactivated influenza vaccine.

The V and J genes are TRBV24-1 and TRBJ2-1; 11 bases are a match to TRBD1. CDR1 and CDR2 (germline): KGHDR, SFDVKD. V lost 5 bases to trimming and J lost 7 bases; unmatched junction nucleotides: 12. This CDR3 has 17 residues. The CDR3 DNA reads TGTGCCACCAGTGGCGTCGCCGGGACAGGGGGACAAAATGAGCAGTTCTTC. The encoded protein is CATSGVAGTGGQNEQFF.

This clonotype occurred a few times. The chain is built from TRBV28 and TRBJ1-5, with 10 bases aligning to TRBD1. Per the germline V gene, CDR1 is MDHEN and CDR2 is SYDVKM. The V and J ends lost 5 bases and 3 bases, in that order; junction bases with no gene match: 7. The CDR3 totals 16 residues. CDR3 loop: CASSPSGTGVNQPQHF. CDR3 coding DNA: TGTGCCAGCAGTCCATCGGGGACAGGGGTCAATCAGCCCCAGCATTTT.

The chain has TRBV9 and TRBJ2-2; TRBD2 matches at 8 bases. CDR3 size: 17 residues. With V trimmed by 7 bases and J by 0 bases, 11 bases remained unmatched. Germline CDR1 SGDLS, CDR2 YYNGEE. The CDR3 here is CASQGREDLANTGELFF. As DNA, the CDR3 is TGTGCCAGCCAGGGGCGGGAGGACCTTGCGAACACCGGGGAGCTGTTTTTT.

This clonotype has at least ten counts. The chain combines TRBV28 with TRBJ2-3, with 7 positions matching TRBD1. The J segment lost 5 bases and the V segment lost 2 bases, leaving 10 bases of the junction unmatched. The CDR3 sequence is 16 residues long. Germline loops: CDR1 MDHEN, CDR2 SYDVKM. CDR3 DNA: TGTGCCAGCAGTTTAACAGGGGTGGGTCGTGAAGATACGCAGTATTTT. Translated, it gives CASSLTGVGREDTQYF.

Here the CDR3 DNA reads TGTGCCAGCAGTCAACTAGCGGGGGGGCCCGATACGCAGTATTTT. It codes for CASSQLAGGPDTQYF. The chain employs TRBV6-1 and TRBJ2-3; 13 positions match TRBD2. The germline gives CDR1 MNHNS, CDR2 SASEGT. Unmatched junction bases numbered 5, after V lost 5 bases and J lost 6 bases. The CDR3 covers 15 residues.

The table lists this clonotype with many counts. CDR3 amino acids: CASSVSSRAQTTDTQYF. The CDR3 DNA sequence: TGTGCCAGCAGCGTATCATCGCGGGCCCAAACCACAGATACGCAGTATTTT. The V gene is TRBV9, the J gene TRBJ2-3; perhaps TRBD2 as D (5 bases). Trimming stripped 1 base from V and 2 bases from J, with 17 bases between. Germline lookup yields CDR1 SGDLS and CDR2 YYNGEE. The CDR3 has 17 amino acids.

This clonotype came up many times. The CDR3 loop is CASSYGQGAEKLFF. DNA for the CDR3: TGTGCCAGCAGTTACGGACAGGGGGCGGAAAAACTGTTTTTT. This chain uses TRBV6-5 with TRBJ1-4, with 11 bases lining up with TRBD1. CDR3 length: 14 residues. Germline loops: CDR1 MNHEY, CDR2 SVGAGI. J gave up 8 bases and V 2 bases, and 1 base lay outside the gene matches.

This clonotype occurred a few times. The chain recombines TRBV6-1 with TRBJ2-7; D perhaps matches TRBD1 (5 bases). With 4 bases removed from V and 0 bases from J, the gap between germline ends came to 10 bases. The germline gives CDR1 MNHNS, CDR2 SASEGT. The length of the CDR3 is 14 residues. The CDR3 is CASSGQFYSYEQYF. The CDR3 DNA sequence: TGTGCCAGCAGTGGACAGTTTTACTCCTACGAGCAGTACTTC.

The rearrangement links TRBV5-1 to TRBJ1-1; D gene uncertain. The CDR3 covers 13 residues. V shed 0 bases and J shed 4 bases, with 7 bases lying between them. Per germline, CDR1 SGHRS and CDR2 YFSETQ. DNA for the CDR3: TGCGCCAGCAGCTTGGCAGCCCGCACTGAAGCTTTCTTT. Its protein product is CASSLAARTEAFF.

This clonotype was observed a few times. The V and J genes are TRBV14 and TRBJ2-2; possibly TRBD2 for D (6 bases). The germline V gene has CDR1 SGHDN and CDR2 FVKESK. CDR3 length equals 17 residues. V shed 4 bases and J shed 3 bases, with 18 bases lying between them. CDR3 residues: CASSPRLASMDTGELFF. The CDR3 DNA reads TGTGCCAGCAGCCCCCGTCTAGCGAGTATGGACACCGGGGAGCTGTTTTTT. Supplemented by reference TRBV14 and TRBJ2-2, the full variable domain reads EAGVTQFPSHSVIEKGQTVTLRCDPISGHDNLYWYRRVMGKEIKFLLHFVKESKQDESGMPNNRFLAERTGGTYSTLKVQPAELEDSGVYFCASSPRLASMDTGELFFGEGSRLTVL.

This clonotype occurred a few times. The chain joins TRBV5-1 to TRBJ1-1; D is unclear. Germline-derived CDR1 and CDR2 are SGHRS and YFSETQ. Trimming cost V 7 bases and J 10 bases, with 20 bases left between them. The CDR3 runs 13 residues. The CDR3 spells CASSDPPGLGAFF. The CDR3 DNA follows: TGCGCCAGCTCGGACCCACCCGGTCTCGGAGCTTTCTTT.

This clonotype has a handful of counts. The chain joins TRBV5-1 to TRBJ2-1; 13 bases map to TRBD2. J gave up 8 bases and V 4 bases, and 6 bases lay outside the gene matches. The CDR3 spans 15 residues. Germline V gene sequence: CDR1 SGHRS, CDR2 YFSETQ. CDR3 in amino acids: CASSNRTSGGYEQFF. DNA for the CDR3: TGCGCCAGCAGCAATCGGACTAGCGGGGGCTATGAGCAGTTCTTC.

This clonotype has ten or more counts. The chain couples TRBV6-2 or TRBV6-3 to TRBJ1-1, with unresolved D. CDR1 is MNHEY, CDR2 SVGEGT, per germline. The CDR3 runs to 12 residues. Trimming removed 6 bases at V and 6 bases at J, with 11 bases between. This chain's CDR3 is CASSKRESEAFF. CDR3 sequence (DNA): TGTGCCAGCAGCAAAAGGGAATCTGAAGCTTTCTTT.

The V gene is TRBV30, the J gene TRBJ2-3; D unresolved. Germline assignment: CDR1 GTSNPN and CDR2 SVGIG (reference sequence). V was cut by 0 bases and J by 5 bases, with 12 bases left in between. The CDR3 is 14 residues long. The CDR3 DNA is TGTGCCTGGAGTGTTGGGGTGGCCAAAGATACGCAGTATTTT. Amino acids: CAWSVGVAKDTQYF.

The CDR3 is CASRGLAGGRASYNEQFF. The CDR3 DNA reads as TGCGCCAGCAGAGGACTAGCGGGGGGGCGAGCCTCCTACAATGAGCAGTTCTTC. The chain employs TRBV10-2 and TRBJ2-1; 15 bases match TRBD2. This CDR3 has 18 amino acids. V dropped 6 bases and J dropped 0; count of bases not matched to a gene: 6. Germline V CDR1 and CDR2: WSHSY, SAAADI.

This sequence joins TRBV7-8 and TRBJ2-7, with 10 bases that match TRBD1. Trimming removed 5 bases from V and 3 bases from J; junction bases left unmatched: 7. The CDR3 extends over 15 amino acids. Germline V lookup: CDR1 SGHVS, CDR2 FQNEAQ. Written as DNA, the CDR3 is TGTGCCAGCAGCCTGGACAGGGGGACGGGCTACGAGCAGTACTTC. Protein product: CASSLDRGTGYEQYF.

The chain carries TRBV12-3 or TRBV12-4 and TRBJ1-2; 9 bases match TRBD1. With 10 bases clipped from V and 3 bases from J, the junction kept 12 bases outside the gene matches. The CDR3 covers 15 residues. CDR3 DNA sequence: TGTGCCACGCGTACGACCGGGACAGGGTACTATGGCTACACCTTC. Protein sequence: CATRTTGTGYYGYTF.

The V call is TRBV6-1, the J call TRBJ1-2; 8 bases fit TRBD1. The CDR3 runs 13 residues. Germline lookup yields CDR1 MNHNS and CDR2 SASEGT. Trimming removed 7 bases from V and 9 bases from J; junction bases left unmatched: 10. CDR3 coding DNA: TGTGCCAGCACCCAGACGGACAGGGCCAGCTACACCTTC. It specifies CASTQTDRASYTF.

This clonotype has ten or more counts. The gene calls are TRBV20-1 and TRBJ2-7, with 9 bases lining up with TRBD1. This CDR3 is built from 14 residues. The germline V gene encodes CDR1 DFQATT and CDR2 SNEGSKA (reference sequence). V lost 6 bases and J lost 3; bases outside the gene matches: 9. CDR3 nucleotides: TGCAGTGCCGTGATCGGGACAGGGCTCTACGAGCAGTACTTC. Its translation is CSAVIGTGLYEQYF.

The CDR3 region has the DNA TGTGCCAGCTCACCTCACCGGGACACTGAAGCTTTCTTT. Protein product: CASSPHRDTEAFF. The gene calls are TRBV18 and TRBJ1-1; D is ambiguous. CDR1 and CDR2 from the germline V gene are KGHSH and LQKENI. The CDR3 length is 13 residues. The V end lost 3 bases, the J end lost 3 bases, and 8 bases lay between the germline ends.

This clonotype has just a few counts. The chain links TRBV25-1 to TRBJ2-7; 9 bases map to TRBD1. Per the germline V gene, CDR1 is MGHDK and CDR2 is SYGVNS. Germline trimming cut 3 bases from V and 0 bases from J; bases unmatched to any gene: 3. This CDR3 comprises 15 residues. The CDR3 protein is CASSEGQGFSYEQYF. CDR3 nucleotide sequence: TGTGCCAGCAGTGAGGGACAGGGTTTCTCCTACGAGCAGTACTTC.

V is TRBV4-1 and J is TRBJ2-3; D uncertain. This CDR3 has 13 residues. V lost 2 bases, J lost 2 bases, and 5 bases lay in between. Germline V gene data show CDR1 as MGHRA and CDR2 as YSYEKL. Here the CDR3 DNA reads TGCGCCAGCAGCCAACCTAACACAGATACGCAGTATTTT. It codes for CASSQPNTDTQYF.

V gene TRBV2 combines with J gene TRBJ2-3; D remains ambiguous. Germline CDR1 and CDR2: SNHLY and FYNNEI. The ends were cut back, 1 base at V and 1 base at J, with 12 bases in the middle. This CDR3 contains 16 residues. CDR3 in DNA: TGTGCCAGCAGTGAAGGTCCCCGCACTGGCACAGATACGCAGTATTTT. It is translated as CASSEGPRTGTDTQYF.

The sample holds a few counts of this clonotype. The rearrangement joins TRBV29-1 to TRBJ2-2, with 12 bases lining up with TRBD1. The germline V gene has CDR1 SQVTM and CDR2 ANQGSEA. After removal of 8 bases from V and 6 bases from J, the junction contained 7 bases not matched to a gene. The CDR3 spans 14 residues. The CDR3 DNA reads as TGCAGCCCCTCCGGGACAGGGGGCGCCGGGGAGCTGTTTTTT. It encodes CSPSGTGGAGELFF.

V usage is TRBV9 and J usage is TRBJ2-3; D is undetermined. CDR1 SGDLS and CDR2 YYNGEE come from the germline V gene. V was clipped by 0 bases and J by 2 bases, with 4 bases between them. The CDR3 totals 13 residues. The CDR3 bases are TGTGCCAGCAGCGTAGACCCCACAGATACGCAGTATTTT. Its protein is CASSVDPTDTQYF. Supplemented by reference TRBV9 and TRBJ2-3, the full variable domain reads DSGVTQTPKHLITATGQRVTLRCSPRSGDLSVYWYQQSLDQGLQFLIQYYNGEERAKGNILERFSAQQFPDLHSELNLSSLELGDSALYFCASSVDPTDTQYFGPGTRLTVL.

This clonotype occurred a few times. CDR3: CASSPRTKYEQYF. The CDR3 coding sequence is TGTGCCAGCAGCCCAAGGACTAAATACGAGCAGTACTTC. The gene calls are TRBV7-6 and TRBJ2-7; D perhaps matches TRBD2 (6 bases). Germline V CDR1 and CDR2: SGHVS, FNYEAQ. Trimming took 5 bases from V and 4 from J, leaving 12 bases between them. This CDR3 contains 13 residues.

This chain connects TRBV4-1 to TRBJ2-3, with TRBD1 matching over 9 bases. The J segment lost 3 bases and the V segment lost 5 bases, leaving 15 bases of the junction unmatched. There are 18 residues in the CDR3. Per the germline V gene, CDR1 is MGHRA and CDR2 is YSYEKL. The CDR3 DNA reads TGCGCCAGCAGCTCTCCTAGGATCACAGGGGGCAGGACAGATACGCAGTATTTT. Protein product: CASSSPRITGGRTDTQYF.